This T cell receptor (beta chain) was sequenced for a study of blood T cell repertoires in COVID-19. The CDR3 covers 15 residues. V gave up 4 bases and J gave up 3 bases; unmatched junction bases: 3. Germline CDR1 LGHDT, CDR2 YNNKEL (reference sequence). In the original analysis: Estimates of nucleated cell counts were drawn from the amplification of reference gene primers. Sequenced by immunoSEQ multiplex PCR; TCRdb stores in-frame clones only, minus some. V and J calls plus clone size are reproduced from that table; the DNA served to infer D and trimming. The table lists 95,000 to 150,000 clones, 82% of them singletons.

V is TRBV3-1 (or the pseudogene TRBV3-2) and J is TRBJ2-6, with 7 bases fitting TRBD1. The TCR was taken from a woman aged 70-85 years with acute or convalescent COVID-19. Sequenced input: peripheral blood. The CDR3, as DNA: TGTGCCAGCAGCCGAGGGGGCGGTGGGGCCAACGTCCTGACTTTC. This sequence encodes CASSRGGGGANVLTF.